The 27 T cell receptor beta chains listed next were all sequenced from one sample in a study of blood T cell repertoires in COVID-19. Assay used: immunoSEQ multiplex PCR; TCRdb lists only in-frame clones, some missing. The repertoire holds approximately 40,000 clones, with 88% as singletons. The source material was peripheral blood. Source of these receptors: a human donor in a cohort sampled during active COVID-19.

The gene calls are TRBV4-1 and TRBJ1-5, with D possibly being TRBD1 (6 bases). Germline CDR1 is MGHRA and CDR2 is YSYEKL. Between the trimmed V and J ends, which lost 1 base and 4 bases, there was a span of 8 bases. This CDR3 contains 14 residues. The DNA for the CDR3 is TGCGCCAGCAGCCAAGGGACAGAGAATCAGCCCCAGCATTTT. Its protein is CASSQGTENQPQHF.

This chain joins TRBV18 and TRBJ1-2, with TRBD1 identical over 9 bases. CDR1 and CDR2 (germline): KGHSH, LQKENI. Trimming took 1 base from V and 6 from J; bases not matched to a gene: 0. The CDR3 sequence is 13 residues long. DNA of the CDR3: TGTGCCAGCTCACCACGGACAGGGGATGGCTACACCTTC. Residues: CASSPRTGDGYTF. Full variable domain (rest looked up from reference TRBV18 and TRBJ1-2): NAGVMQNPRHLVRRRGQEARLRCSPMKGHSHVYWYRQLPEEGLKFMVYLQKENIIDESGMPKERFSAEFPKEGPSILRIQQVVRGDSAAYFCASSPRTGDGYTFGSGTRLTVV.

The J gene is TRBJ2-5, the V gene TRBV14; tentative D call: TRBD2 (5 bases). The V and J ends lost 2 bases and 5 bases respectively, with 12 bases between them. CDR3 length: 14 amino acids. Germline values: CDR1 SGHDN, CDR2 FVKESK. In DNA form, the CDR3 reads TGTGCCAGCAGCCAAAAGGACTCGCGGGAGACCCAGTACTTC. Translating it yields CASSQKDSRETQYF.

The chain recombines TRBV4-1 with TRBJ2-4; D perhaps matches TRBD1 (5 bases). The CDR3 is 17 amino acids. Germline-derived CDR1 and CDR2 are MGHRA and YSYEKL. Trimming took 1 base from V and 5 from J, leaving 18 bases between them. In nucleotides, the CDR3 is TGCGCCAGCAGCCAAGCCCCCCTCACAGGTGTCGAAAACATTCAGTACTTC. Translation: CASSQAPLTGVENIQYF.

The genes are TRBV7-9 and TRBJ1-2, with D possibly matching TRBD1 (6 bases). This CDR3 is built from 16 residues. V dropped 5 bases and J dropped 4 bases, with 20 bases sitting between them. Germline assignment: CDR1 SEHNR and CDR2 FQNEAQ (reference sequence). CDR3 bases: TGTGCCAGCAGCCCAGCCGGGGGGGCTCACTCCTATGGCTACACCTTC. Its translation: CASSPAGGAHSYGYTF.

The V gene is TRBV6-5, the J gene TRBJ2-7; 10 nucleotides align to TRBD1. The V segment lost 11 bases and the J segment 1 base; nucleotides outside the gene matches: 5. This CDR3 contains 13 residues. Germline CDR1 reads MNHEY; CDR2 reads SVGAGI. The CDR3 spells CAATGQGSYEQYF. As DNA, the CDR3 is TGTGCCGCAACGGGACAGGGGTCCTACGAGCAGTACTTC.

The chain has TRBV27 and TRBJ1-2; 8 positions agree with TRBD1. Germline CDR1 is MNHEY and CDR2 is SMNVEV (reference sequence). J was trimmed by 3 bases and V by 6 bases; bases with no gene match: 6. The CDR3 has 14 amino acids. CDR3 region: CASSTSTGDYGYTF. The DNA of the CDR3 is TGTGCCAGCAGCACTTCGACAGGGGACTATGGCTACACCTTC.

The gene calls are TRBV23-1 and TRBJ2-2; 9 positions agree with TRBD1. TRBV23-1 is treated as an ORF (open reading frame) with a function not yet certain. V lost 11 bases to trimming and J lost 3 bases; unmatched junction nucleotides: 1. CDR3 length equals 12 residues. CDR3 amino acids: CAWTGDTGELFF. The CDR3 nucleotides read TGCGCCTGGACAGGGGACACCGGGGAGCTGTTTTTT.

This chain uses TRBV18 with TRBJ2-3; TRBD2 aligns across 10 bases. The CDR3 is made up of 16 amino acids. V lost 3 bases to trimming and J lost 4 bases; unmatched junction nucleotides: 7. Germline V gene sequence: CDR1 KGHSH, CDR2 LQKENI. The CDR3: CASSPIAGGPADTQYF. CDR3 nucleotide sequence: TGTGCCAGCTCACCCATAGCGGGGGGCCCCGCAGATACGCAGTATTTT.

The count of this clone is one. The chain links TRBV6-6 to TRBJ1-1; D might be TRBD1 (5 bases). The length of the CDR3 is 15 residues. CDR1 and CDR2 (germline): MNHNY, SVGAGI (reference sequence). V dropped 1 base and J dropped 4 bases, with 13 bases sitting between them. The chain's CDR3 is CASSYLDTQSTEAFF. The CDR3 nucleotides read TGTGCCAGCAGTTACTTGGACACACAAAGCACTGAAGCTTTCTTT.

The J gene is TRBJ1-4, the V gene TRBV10-2; weak D call: TRBD1 (5 bases). CDR3 length: 15 amino acids. Trimming pared 2 bases from V and 3 bases from J, leaving 10 bases between. The germline CDR1 and CDR2 sequences are WSHSY and SAAADI. The CDR3 DNA reads TGCGCCAGCAGTGAGATGGGGCAGCCTAATGAAAAACTGTTTTTT. It encodes CASSEMGQPNEKLFF.

The chain uses TRBV4-1 and TRBJ2-1, with D possibly TRBD1 on 6 matching bases. V lost 0 bases to trimming and J lost 7 bases, with 16 bases between them. Germline CDR1 and CDR2: MGHRA and YSYEKL. The CDR3 covers 16 residues. The CDR3 nucleotides read TGCGCCAGCAGCCAAGAAGGCAGGGGCCATCGTAATGAGCAGTTCTTC. As protein: CASSQEGRGHRNEQFF.

This chain's CDR3 is CASRGGLGNEQFF. CDR3 nucleotides: TGCGCCAGCAGGGGGGGTTTAGGGAATGAGCAGTTCTTC. The J gene is TRBJ2-1, the V gene TRBV10-1; D might be TRBD2 (6 bases). The CDR3 consists of 13 residues. Per the germline V gene, CDR1 is WNHNN and CDR2 is SYGVQD (reference sequence). The V end lost 6 bases, the J end lost 7 bases, and 13 bases lay between the germline ends.

The rearrangement uses TRBV7-2 and TRBJ2-3; D is perhaps TRBD2 (6 bases). The germline CDR1 and CDR2 sequences are SGHTA and FQGNSA. V was clipped by 5 bases and J by 6 bases, with 21 bases between them. The CDR3 spans 16 residues. For the CDR3, the DNA is TGTGCCAGCAGCCTCCGGCGCCCGAAGGGAGGCGATACGCAGTATTTT. Translated, it gives CASSLRRPKGGDTQYF.

This chain connects TRBV9 to TRBJ2-6; D remains unclear. Trimming took 3 bases from V and 0 from J, leaving 7 bases between them. This CDR3 region has 15 residues. CDR1 is SGDLS and CDR2 is YYNGEE in the germline V gene. The CDR3 DNA reads as TGTGCCAGCAGCGGGGCGTCCTCTGGGGCCAACGTCCTGACTTTC. Its translation is CASSGASSGANVLTF.

This chain links TRBV19 with TRBJ2-7, with 8 bases matching TRBD1. The germline V gene has CDR1 LNHDA and CDR2 SQIVND (reference sequence). V gave up 6 bases and J gave up 6 bases; unmatched junction bases: 13. The CDR3 covers 15 residues. CDR3 protein: CASSSAGTGLSEQYF. The CDR3 DNA is TGTGCCAGTAGCTCCGCCGGGACAGGACTTTCCGAGCAGTACTTC.

V and J are TRBV27 and TRBJ1-1, with D perhaps TRBD1 (6 bases). Trimming stripped 2 bases from V and 4 bases from J, with 11 bases between. The CDR3 runs 14 residues. CDR1 MNHEY and CDR2 SMNVEV come from the germline V gene (reference sequence). DNA for the CDR3: TGTGCCAGCAGTTTAGCGGGGGCGGGCACTGAAGCTTTCTTT. Amino acids: CASSLAGAGTEAFF.

The rearrangement uses TRBV25-1 and TRBJ1-3; 8 bases line up with TRBD1. This CDR3 spans 11 amino acids. Germline V lookup: CDR1 MGHDK, CDR2 SYGVNS. The CDR3 sequence is CAGQGGNTIYF. The CDR3 DNA sequence: TGTGCAGGACAGGGCGGAAACACCATATATTTT.

The rearrangement joins TRBV5-1 to TRBJ2-2; TRBD1 is a possible D gene (6 bases). This CDR3 spans 15 amino acids. The germline V and J ends were trimmed by 4 bases and 5 bases, with 15 bases remaining between them. Germline V gene data show CDR1 as SGHRS and CDR2 as YFSETQ. The CDR3 loop is CASSRGAGETGELFF. The CDR3 coding sequence is TGCGCCAGCAGCCGAGGGGCAGGGGAAACCGGGGAGCTGTTTTTT.

The V call is TRBV28, the J call TRBJ2-1; D perhaps matches TRBD1 (6 bases). CDR3 length: 13 residues. The V end was cut by 3 bases, the J end by 10 bases, with 13 bases between. Germline values: CDR1 MDHEN, CDR2 SYDVKM. The CDR3 DNA reads as TGTGCCAGCAGTTTGGGGGCCCTCGGGGAGCAGTTCTTC. Protein product: CASSLGALGEQFF.

This clone was seen only once. The chain couples TRBV27 to TRBJ2-7; TRBD1 matches 7 bases. After removal of 5 bases from V and 5 bases from J, the junction contained 12 bases not matched to a gene. CDR3 length equals 15 residues. Germline V gene data show CDR1 as MNHEY and CDR2 as SMNVEV (reference sequence). The DNA for the CDR3 is TGTGCCAGCAGTCCCCGGGACAGTTACGGCAACGAGCAGTACTTC. This gives the protein CASSPRDSYGNEQYF.

The rearrangement uses TRBV18 and TRBJ1-4; the match to TRBD1 covers 9 bases. The CDR3 contains 15 residues. Germline CDR1 reads KGHSH; CDR2 reads LQKENI. Unmatched junction bases numbered 6, after V lost 3 bases and J lost 7 bases. CDR3 region: CASSPGQGIREKLFF. CDR3 DNA sequence: TGTGCCAGCTCACCGGGACAGGGTATACGTGAAAAACTGTTTTTT.

This clone has a single count. The chain combines TRBV15 with TRBJ2-7, with TRBD2 as a possible D gene (6 bases). Trimming took 6 bases from V and 0 from J, leaving 15 bases between them. In germline, CDR1 is LNHNV, CDR2 YYDKDF (reference sequence). The CDR3 runs 15 residues. CDR3 protein: CATSGGNVRSYEQYF. The CDR3 DNA reads as TGTGCCACCAGTGGGGGGAACGTACGCTCCTACGAGCAGTACTTC.

The chain uses TRBV18 and TRBJ1-3, with D perhaps matching TRBD1 (5 bases). The germline gives CDR1 KGHSH, CDR2 LQKENI. The CDR3 sequence is 17 residues long. Trimming stripped 3 bases from V and 0 bases from J, with 15 bases between. The CDR3 is CASSPPGGTSSGNTIYF. The CDR3 nucleotides read TGTGCCAGCTCACCGCCGGGCGGGACTAGCTCTGGAAACACCATATATTTT.

This chain links TRBV5-1 with TRBJ2-5; 10 bases agree with TRBD2. Germline lookup yields CDR1 SGHRS and CDR2 YFSETQ. The CDR3 extends over 15 amino acids. With 2 bases clipped from V and 4 bases from J, the junction kept 5 bases outside the gene matches. Here the CDR3 reads CASSFWTSGPETQYF. CDR3 sequence (DNA): TGCGCCAGCAGCTTCTGGACTAGCGGCCCAGAGACCCAGTACTTC.

The chain employs TRBV7-9 and TRBJ1-4; a possible D gene is TRBD1 (5 bases). Germline V gene lookup returns CDR1 SEHNR and CDR2 FQNEAQ (reference sequence). CDR3 size: 18 residues. Trimming took 0 bases from V and 1 from J, leaving 15 bases between them. CDR3 DNA sequence: TGTGCCAGCAGCTTAGCGCGGGGGATGAGGAGAACTAATGAAAAACTGTTTTTT. It specifies CASSLARGMRRTNEKLFF.

The V and J genes are TRBV5-4 and TRBJ1-1; TRBD1 matches at 7 bases. J gave up 2 bases and V 3 bases, and 7 bases lay outside the gene matches. Germline V gene sequence: CDR1 SGHNT, CDR2 YYREEE (reference sequence). This CDR3 has 15 residues. CDR3 sequence: CASSYFTGENTEAFF. The DNA of the CDR3 is TGTGCCAGCAGCTATTTTACAGGGGAAAACACTGAAGCTTTCTTT.